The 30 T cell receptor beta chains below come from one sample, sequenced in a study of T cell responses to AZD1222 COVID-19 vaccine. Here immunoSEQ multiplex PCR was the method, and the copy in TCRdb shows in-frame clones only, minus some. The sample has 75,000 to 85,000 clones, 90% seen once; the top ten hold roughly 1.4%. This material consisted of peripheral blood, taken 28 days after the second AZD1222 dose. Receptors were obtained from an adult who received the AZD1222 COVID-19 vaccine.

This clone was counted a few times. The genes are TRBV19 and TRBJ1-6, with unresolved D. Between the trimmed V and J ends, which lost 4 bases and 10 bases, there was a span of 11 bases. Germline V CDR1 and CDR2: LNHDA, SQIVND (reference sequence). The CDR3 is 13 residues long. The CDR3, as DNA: TGTGCCAGTAGTACTCGCCCTGGGTCACCCCTCCACTTT. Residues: CASSTRPGSPLHF.

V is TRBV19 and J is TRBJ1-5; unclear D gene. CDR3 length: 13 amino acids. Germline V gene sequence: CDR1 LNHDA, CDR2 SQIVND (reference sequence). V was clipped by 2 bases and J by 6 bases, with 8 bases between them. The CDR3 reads CASSIRELQPQHF. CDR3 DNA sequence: TGTGCCAGTAGTATACGAGAACTTCAGCCCCAGCATTTT.

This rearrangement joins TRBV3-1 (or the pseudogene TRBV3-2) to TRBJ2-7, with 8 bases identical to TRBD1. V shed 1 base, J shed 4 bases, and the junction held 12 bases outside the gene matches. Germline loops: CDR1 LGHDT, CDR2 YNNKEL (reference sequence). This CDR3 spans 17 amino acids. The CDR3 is CASSQGFRAGGTYEQYF. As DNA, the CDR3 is TGTGCCAGCAGCCAAGGTTTCCGGGCAGGGGGCACTTACGAGCAGTACTTC.

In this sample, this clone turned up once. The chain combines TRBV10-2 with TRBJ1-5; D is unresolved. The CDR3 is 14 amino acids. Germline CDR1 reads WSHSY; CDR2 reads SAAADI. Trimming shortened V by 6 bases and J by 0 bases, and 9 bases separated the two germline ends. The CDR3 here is CASREGGSNQPQHF. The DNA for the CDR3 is TGCGCCAGCAGGGAGGGCGGTAGCAATCAGCCCCAGCATTTT.

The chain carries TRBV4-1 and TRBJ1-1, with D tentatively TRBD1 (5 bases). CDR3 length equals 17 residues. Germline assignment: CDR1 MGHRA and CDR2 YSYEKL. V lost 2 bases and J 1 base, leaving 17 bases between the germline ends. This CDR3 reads CASSQTIKSGGNTEAFF. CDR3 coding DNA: TGCGCCAGCAGCCAAACGATAAAATCGGGGGGGAACACTGAAGCTTTCTTT.

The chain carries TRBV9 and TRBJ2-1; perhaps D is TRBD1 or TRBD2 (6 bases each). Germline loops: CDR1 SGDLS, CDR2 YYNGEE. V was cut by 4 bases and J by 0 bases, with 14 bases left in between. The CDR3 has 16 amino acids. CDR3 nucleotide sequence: TGTGCCAGCAGCCAAAGGGGGGACCTCTCCTACAATGAGCAGTTCTTC. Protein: CASSQRGDLSYNEQFF.

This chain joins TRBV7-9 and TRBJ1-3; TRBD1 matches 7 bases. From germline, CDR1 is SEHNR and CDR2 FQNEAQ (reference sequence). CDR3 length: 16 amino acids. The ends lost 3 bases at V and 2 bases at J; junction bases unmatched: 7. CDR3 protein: CASSFKGQPTGNTIYF. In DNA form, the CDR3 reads TGTGCCAGCAGCTTTAAGGGACAGCCTACTGGAAACACCATATATTTT.

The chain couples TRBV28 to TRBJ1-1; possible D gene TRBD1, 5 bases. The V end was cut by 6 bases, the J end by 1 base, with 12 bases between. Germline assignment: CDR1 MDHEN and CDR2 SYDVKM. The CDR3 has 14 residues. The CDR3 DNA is TGTGCCAGCAGCGCCGGGGGTTCGAACACTGAAGCTTTCTTT. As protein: CASSAGGSNTEAFF.

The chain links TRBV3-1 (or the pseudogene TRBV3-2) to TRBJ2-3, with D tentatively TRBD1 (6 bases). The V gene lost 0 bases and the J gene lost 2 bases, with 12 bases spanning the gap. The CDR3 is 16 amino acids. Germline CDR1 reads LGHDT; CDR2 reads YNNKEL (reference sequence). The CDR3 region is CASSQDRDIFTDTQYF. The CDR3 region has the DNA TGTGCCAGCAGCCAAGACCGGGACATTTTCACAGATACGCAGTATTTT.

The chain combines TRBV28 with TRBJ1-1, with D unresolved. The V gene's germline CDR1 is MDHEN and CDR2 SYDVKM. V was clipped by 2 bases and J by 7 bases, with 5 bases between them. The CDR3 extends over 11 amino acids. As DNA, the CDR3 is TGTGCCAGCAGTTTAAACGGTGAAGCTTTCTTT. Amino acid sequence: CASSLNGEAFF.

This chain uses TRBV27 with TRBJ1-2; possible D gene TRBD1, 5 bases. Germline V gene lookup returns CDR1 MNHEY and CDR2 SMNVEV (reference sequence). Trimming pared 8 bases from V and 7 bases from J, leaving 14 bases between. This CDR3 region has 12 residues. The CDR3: CASGGWAGGYTF. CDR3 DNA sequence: TGTGCCAGCGGGGGGTGGGCCGGTGGCTACACCTTC.

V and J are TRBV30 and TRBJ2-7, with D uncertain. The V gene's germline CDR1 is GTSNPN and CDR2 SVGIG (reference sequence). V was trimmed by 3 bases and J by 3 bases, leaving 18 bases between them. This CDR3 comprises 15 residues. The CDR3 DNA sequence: TGTGCCTGGAGGGCAGGCAGCATTCTACGCTACGAGCAGTACTTC. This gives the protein CAWRAGSILRYEQYF. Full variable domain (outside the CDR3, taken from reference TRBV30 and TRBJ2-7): SQTIHQWPATLVQPVGSPLSLECTVEGTSNPNLYWYRQAAGRGLQLLFYSVGIGQISSEVPQNLSASRPQDRQFILSSKKLLLSDSGFYLCAWRAGSILRYEQYFGPGTRLTVT.

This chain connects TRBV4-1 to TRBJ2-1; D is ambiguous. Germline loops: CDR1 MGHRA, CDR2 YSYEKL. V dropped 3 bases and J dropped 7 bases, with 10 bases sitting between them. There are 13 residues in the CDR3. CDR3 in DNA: TGCGCCAGCAGCCATCGCGACGGAAATGAGCAGTTCTTC. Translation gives CASSHRDGNEQFF.

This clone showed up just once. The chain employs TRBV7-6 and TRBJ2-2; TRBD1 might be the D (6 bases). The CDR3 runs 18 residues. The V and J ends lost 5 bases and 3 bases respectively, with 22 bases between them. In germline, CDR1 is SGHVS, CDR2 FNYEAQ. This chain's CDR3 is CASSRTRDNLPDTGELFF. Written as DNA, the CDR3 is TGTGCCAGCAGCCGAACTCGGGACAATCTGCCGGACACCGGGGAGCTGTTTTTT.

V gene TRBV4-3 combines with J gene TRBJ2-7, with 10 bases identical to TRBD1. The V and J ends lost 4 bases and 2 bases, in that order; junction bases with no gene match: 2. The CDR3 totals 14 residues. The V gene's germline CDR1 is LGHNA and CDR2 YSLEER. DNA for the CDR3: TGCGCCAGCAGCCCGGACAGGGGGGCCTACGAGCAGTACTTC. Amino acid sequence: CASSPDRGAYEQYF.

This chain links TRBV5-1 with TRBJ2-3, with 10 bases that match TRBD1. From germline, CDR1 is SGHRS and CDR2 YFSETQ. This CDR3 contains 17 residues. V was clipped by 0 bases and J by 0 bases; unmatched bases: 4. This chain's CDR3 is CASSLGTGGTSTDTQYF. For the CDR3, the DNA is TGCGCCAGCAGCTTGGGGACAGGGGGGACTAGCACAGATACGCAGTATTTT.

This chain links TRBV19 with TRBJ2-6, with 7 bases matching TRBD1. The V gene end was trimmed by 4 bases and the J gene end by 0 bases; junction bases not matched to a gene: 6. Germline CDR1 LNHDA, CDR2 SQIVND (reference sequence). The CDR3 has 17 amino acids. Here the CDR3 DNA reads TGTGCCAGTAGTAAGACAGGGATGCTCTCTGGGGCCAACGTCCTGACTTTC. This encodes CASSKTGMLSGANVLTF.

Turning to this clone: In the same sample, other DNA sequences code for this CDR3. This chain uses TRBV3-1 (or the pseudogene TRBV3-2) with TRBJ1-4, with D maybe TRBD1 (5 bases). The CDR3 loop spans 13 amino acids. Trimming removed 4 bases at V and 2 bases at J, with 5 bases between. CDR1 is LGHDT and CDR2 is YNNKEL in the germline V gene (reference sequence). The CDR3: CASSRGTNEKLFF. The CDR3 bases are TGTGCCAGCAGCCGGGGGACTAATGAAAAACTGTTTTTT.

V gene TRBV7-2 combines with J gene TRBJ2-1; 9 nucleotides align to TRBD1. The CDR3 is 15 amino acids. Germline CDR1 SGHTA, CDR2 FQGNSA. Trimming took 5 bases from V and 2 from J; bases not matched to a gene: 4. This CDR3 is CASSPDRGAYNEQFF. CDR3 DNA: TGTGCCAGCAGCCCAGACAGGGGGGCCTACAATGAGCAGTTCTTC.

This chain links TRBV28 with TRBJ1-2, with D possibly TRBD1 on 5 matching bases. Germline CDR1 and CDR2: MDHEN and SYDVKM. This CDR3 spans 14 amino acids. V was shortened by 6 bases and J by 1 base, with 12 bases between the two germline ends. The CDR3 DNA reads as TGTGCCAGCAGCCCCGCCAGGGATAACTATGGCTACACCTTC. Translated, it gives CASSPARDNYGYTF.

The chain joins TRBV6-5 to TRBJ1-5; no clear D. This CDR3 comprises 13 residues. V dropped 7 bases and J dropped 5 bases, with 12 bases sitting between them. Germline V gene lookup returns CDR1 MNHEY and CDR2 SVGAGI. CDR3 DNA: TGTGCCAGCACCTACCCGGTTTATCAGCCCCAGCATTTT. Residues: CASTYPVYQPQHF.

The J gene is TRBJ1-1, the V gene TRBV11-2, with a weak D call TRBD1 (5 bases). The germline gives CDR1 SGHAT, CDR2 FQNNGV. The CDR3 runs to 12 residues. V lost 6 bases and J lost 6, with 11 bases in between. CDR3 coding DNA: TGTGCCAGCAGTTTACAGGCCCCTGAAGCTTTCTTT. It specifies CASSLQAPEAFF.

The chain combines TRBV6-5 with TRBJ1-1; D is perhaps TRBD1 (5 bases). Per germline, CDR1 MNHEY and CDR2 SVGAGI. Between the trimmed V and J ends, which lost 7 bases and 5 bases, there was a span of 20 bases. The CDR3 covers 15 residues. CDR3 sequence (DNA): TGTGCCAGCACCCTATCACAGGTTTTTGGGACTGAAGCTTTCTTT. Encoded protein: CASTLSQVFGTEAFF.

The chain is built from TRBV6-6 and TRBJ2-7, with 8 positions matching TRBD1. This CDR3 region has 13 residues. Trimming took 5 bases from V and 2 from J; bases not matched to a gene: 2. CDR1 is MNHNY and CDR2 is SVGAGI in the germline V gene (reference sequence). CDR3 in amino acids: CASSIQGAYEQYF. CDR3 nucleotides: TGTGCCAGCAGTATACAGGGGGCCTACGAGCAGTACTTC.

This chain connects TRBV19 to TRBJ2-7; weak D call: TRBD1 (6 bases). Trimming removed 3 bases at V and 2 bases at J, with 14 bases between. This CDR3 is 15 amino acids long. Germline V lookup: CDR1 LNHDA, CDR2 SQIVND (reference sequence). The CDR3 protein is CASSMGLRTAYEQYF. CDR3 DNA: TGTGCCAGTAGTATGGGTCTTAGGACAGCCTACGAGCAGTACTTC.

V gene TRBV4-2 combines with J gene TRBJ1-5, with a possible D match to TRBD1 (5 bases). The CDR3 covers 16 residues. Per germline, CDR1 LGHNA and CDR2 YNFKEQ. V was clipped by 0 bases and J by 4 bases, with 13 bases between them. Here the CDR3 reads CASSQDGQGRNQPQHF. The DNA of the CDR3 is TGTGCCAGCAGCCAAGATGGGCAGGGCAGGAATCAGCCCCAGCATTTT.

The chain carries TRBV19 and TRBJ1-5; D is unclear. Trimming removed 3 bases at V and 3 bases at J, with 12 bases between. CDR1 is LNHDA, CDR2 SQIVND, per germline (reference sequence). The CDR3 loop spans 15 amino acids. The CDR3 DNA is TGTGCCAGTAGTATGGTGGAGGGCTCCAATCAGCCCCAGCATTTT. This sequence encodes CASSMVEGSNQPQHF.

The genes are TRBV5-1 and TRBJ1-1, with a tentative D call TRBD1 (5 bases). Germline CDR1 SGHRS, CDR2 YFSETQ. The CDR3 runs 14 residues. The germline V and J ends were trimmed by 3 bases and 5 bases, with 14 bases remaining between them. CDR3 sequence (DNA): TGCGCCAGCAGCTCGGGAGACAGAGTAACTGAAGCTTTCTTT. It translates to CASSSGDRVTEAFF.

CDR3 nucleotides: TGTGCCAGCAGCTTAGATGTAGGCCCCGGGTCGAGGGAGCTGTTTTTT. It codes for CASSLDVGPGSRELFF. The chain employs TRBV7-2 and TRBJ2-2; D is ambiguous. The germline gives CDR1 SGHTA, CDR2 FQGNSA. The CDR3 covers 16 residues. The V and J ends lost 1 base and 9 bases respectively, with 18 bases between them.

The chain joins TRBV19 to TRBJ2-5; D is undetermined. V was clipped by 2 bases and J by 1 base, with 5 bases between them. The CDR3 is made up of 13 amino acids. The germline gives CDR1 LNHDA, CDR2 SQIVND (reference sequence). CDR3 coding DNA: TGTGCCAGTAGTATATCTCGCCAAGAGACCCAGTACTTC. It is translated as CASSISRQETQYF. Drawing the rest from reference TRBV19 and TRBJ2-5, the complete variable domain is DGGITQSPKYLFRKEGQNVTLSCEQNLNHDAMYWYRQDPGQGLRLIYYSQIVNDFQKGDIAEGYSVSREKKESFPLTVTSAQKNPTAFYLCASSISRQETQYFGPGTRLLVL.